What follows are 19 T cell receptor beta chains derived from one specimen sequenced in a study of cytomegalovirus exposure and HLA in healthy donors. The protocol was immunoSEQ multiplex PCR, while the TCRdb copy is restricted to in-frame clones and leaves out a portion. The sample has 150,000 to 200,000 clones, around four fifths seen once; the top ten hold approximately 7%. Sequencing was carried out using PBMCs. These receptors were taken from a man aged 18 to 30 in good health and CMV-seropositive.

V gene TRBV2 combines with J gene TRBJ2-7; a possible D gene is TRBD2 (6 bases). The V gene lost 4 bases and the J gene lost 3 bases, with 16 bases spanning the gap. This CDR3 comprises 15 residues. Germline V lookup: CDR1 SNHLY, CDR2 FYNNEI. CDR3 bases: TGTGCCAGCAGTGCCGTGCGGGGTCTGGACTACGAGCAGTACTTC. Encoded protein: CASSAVRGLDYEQYF.

In nucleotides, the CDR3 is TGTGCTAGTGGTTTGGGACAGAGCTCCTACAATGAGCAGTTCTTC. This translates into CASGLGQSSYNEQFF. This chain connects TRBV12-5 to TRBJ2-1; maybe TRBD1 (5 bases). This CDR3 spans 15 amino acids. CDR1 and CDR2 (germline): LGHNT, FRNRAP. The germline V and J ends were trimmed by 1 base and 0 bases, with 7 bases remaining between them.

The V gene is TRBV27, the J gene TRBJ2-3, with 7 bases matching TRBD2. Trimming cost V 6 bases and J 1 base; bases outside gene matches: 10. Looked up from germline, CDR1 is MNHEY and CDR2 is SMNVEV (reference sequence). This CDR3 is 16 amino acids long. CDR3 nucleotides: TGTGCCAGCAGCCTCTGGCGGGAGAGGGGCACAGATACGCAGTATTTT. Amino acid sequence: CASSLWRERGTDTQYF.

The V call is TRBV19, the J call TRBJ1-5; 9 bases match TRBD1. V lost 5 bases and J lost 6; bases outside the gene matches: 8. The CDR3 sequence is 15 residues long. Germline-derived CDR1 and CDR2 are LNHDA and SQIVND (reference sequence). The CDR3 sequence: CASSPTGGAGQPQHF. CDR3 nucleotide sequence: TGTGCCAGTAGTCCAACAGGGGGCGCAGGTCAGCCCCAGCATTTT.

This clone was counted between two and nine times. The chain couples TRBV5-4 to TRBJ2-1; TRBD1 is a possible D gene (5 bases). The ends were cut back, 0 bases at V and 5 bases at J, with 6 bases in the middle. Germline values: CDR1 SGHNT, CDR2 YYREEE (reference sequence). This CDR3 is built from 13 residues. CDR3 sequence reads: CASSLDRNNEQFF. Here the CDR3 DNA reads TGTGCCAGCAGCTTGGACAGGAACAATGAGCAGTTCTTC.

With regard to this clone: Because the CDR3's place on the DNA is in doubt, the DNA is left out and the CDR3 is given as listed by TCRdb. The V gene is TRBV6-5, the J gene TRBJ1-2. CDR1 is MNHEY, CDR2 SVGAGI, per germline. The CDR3 numbers 13 amino acids, ends counted. This CDR3 reads CASSYAGPGYTFF.

The chain's CDR3 is CASSQDFRRDREGSGANVLTF. CDR3 coding DNA: TGCGCCAGCAGCCAAGATTTTCGGCGGGACAGGGAGGGCTCTGGGGCCAACGTCCTGACTTTC. The chain carries TRBV4-3 and TRBJ2-6, with TRBD1 matching over 9 bases. V lost 0 bases, J lost 0 bases, and 12 bases stayed unmatched. CDR1 and CDR2 from the germline V gene are LGHNA and YSLEER. This CDR3 is built from 21 residues.

The count of this clone is one. V gene TRBV19 combines with J gene TRBJ1-1, with 8 nucleotides matching TRBD1. The germline V gene encodes CDR1 LNHDA and CDR2 SQIVND (reference sequence). V shed 5 bases and J 4 bases; nucleotides not matched to a gene: 6. The CDR3 runs 14 residues. In nucleotides, the CDR3 is TGTGCCAGTAGTCCACAGGGGGGATTCACTGAAGCTTTCTTT. Its translation: CASSPQGGFTEAFF.

The J gene is TRBJ1-2, the V gene TRBV28; no definite D call. V was cut by 5 bases and J by 8 bases, with 21 bases left in between. This CDR3 comprises 15 residues. Germline-derived CDR1 and CDR2 are MDHEN and SYDVKM. CDR3: CASSPLTEVIEGYTF. Here the CDR3 DNA reads TGTGCCAGCAGTCCCCTGACCGAGGTGATCGAAGGCTACACCTTC.

The rearrangement links TRBV27 to TRBJ1-5; D remains ambiguous. The germline V and J ends were trimmed by 2 bases and 6 bases, with 11 bases remaining between them. The length of the CDR3 is 14 residues. Germline loops: CDR1 MNHEY, CDR2 SMNVEV (reference sequence). CDR3 residues: CASSLTGSTQPQHF. The CDR3 bases are TGTGCCAGCAGTTTAACCGGGTCTACTCAGCCCCAGCATTTT.

The chain joins TRBV27 to TRBJ2-3, with D possibly matching TRBD2 (6 bases). The germline V gene encodes CDR1 MNHEY and CDR2 SMNVEV (reference sequence). V lost 8 bases to trimming and J lost 7 bases, with 7 bases between them. The CDR3 length is 10 residues. CDR3 sequence (DNA): TGTGCCAGCGGCGGGAATACGCAGTATTTT. This encodes CASGGNTQYF.

The chain uses TRBV25-1 and TRBJ1-1; D unresolved. V was cut by 3 bases and J by 1 base, with 9 bases left in between. CDR3 length equals 14 residues. CDR1 is MGHDK and CDR2 is SYGVNS in the germline V gene. The CDR3 region has the DNA TGTGCCAGCAGTGACCTGCGGGAGAACACTGAAGCTTTCTTT. It specifies CASSDLRENTEAFF.

This clone appeared a single time. The chain employs TRBV25-1 and TRBJ2-1, with 13 bases matching TRBD2. Germline CDR1 reads MGHDK; CDR2 reads SYGVNS. The CDR3 covers 16 residues. V lost 6 bases, J lost 6 bases, and 8 bases stayed unmatched. CDR3 coding DNA: TGTGCCAGCAGCCGAGGCGGGACTAGCGGGATCAATGAGCAGTTCTTC. Translated, it gives CASSRGGTSGINEQFF.

The chain links TRBV6-4 to TRBJ2-3; tentatively, D is TRBD2 (6 bases). The germline V and J ends were trimmed by 3 bases and 3 bases, with 7 bases remaining between them. This CDR3 region has 13 residues. Germline CDR1 reads MRHNA; CDR2 reads SNTAGT. CDR3 nucleotides: TGTGCCAGCAGTGAAGGGACTACAGATACGCAGTATTTT. This translates into CASSEGTTDTQYF.

The chain uses TRBV2 and TRBJ1-4; D gene unclear. This CDR3 comprises 14 residues. Germline CDR1 and CDR2: SNHLY and FYNNEI. The ends were cut back, 3 bases at V and 3 bases at J, with 8 bases in the middle. The CDR3 nucleotides are TGTGCCAGCAGTGATCGGGGTTCTAATGAAAAACTGTTTTTT. Translation gives CASSDRGSNEKLFF.

This clone was picked up one time. This sequence joins TRBV9 and TRBJ2-5, with 11 nucleotides matching TRBD1. V shed 4 bases, J shed 5 bases, and the junction held 10 bases outside the gene matches. Germline CDR1 reads SGDLS; CDR2 reads YYNGEE. CDR3 length: 16 residues. CDR3 in DNA: TGTGCCAGCAGCACCCCCCGGACAGGGGGCGTTGAGACCCAGTACTTC. Amino acid sequence: CASSTPRTGGVETQYF.

The V call is TRBV19, the J call TRBJ2-1; 15 nucleotides match TRBD2. Germline V gene sequence: CDR1 LNHDA, CDR2 SQIVND (reference sequence). The CDR3 has 19 amino acids. The V segment lost 2 bases and the J segment 9 bases; nucleotides outside the gene matches: 14. CDR3 protein: CASSIIRTSGRESGREQFF. The CDR3 DNA reads as TGTGCCAGTAGTATAATTCGGACTAGCGGGAGGGAATCGGGCCGTGAGCAGTTCTTC. Filled out from reference TRBV19 and TRBJ2-1, the complete variable domain reads DGGITQSPKYLFRKEGQNVTLSCEQNLNHDAMYWYRQDPGQGLRLIYYSQIVNDFQKGDIAEGYSVSREKKESFPLTVTSAQKNPTAFYLCASSIIRTSGRESGREQFFGPGTRLTVL.

This chain links TRBV9 with TRBJ2-3; no reliable D call. The CDR3 has 16 amino acids. V lost 0 bases to trimming and J lost 2 bases, with 13 bases between them. Germline V gene data show CDR1 as SGDLS and CDR2 as YYNGEE. CDR3 region: CASSVESQAYTDTQYF. CDR3 DNA: TGTGCCAGCAGCGTAGAGAGTCAAGCATACACAGATACGCAGTATTTT.

This rearrangement joins TRBV19 to TRBJ2-2; 7 bases match TRBD1. Trimming at V came to 6 bases and at J to 5 bases, leaving 9 bases not matched to a gene. There are 15 residues in the CDR3. Germline CDR1 reads LNHDA; CDR2 reads SQIVND (reference sequence). The CDR3: CASSPPQGQTGELFF. The DNA of the CDR3 is TGTGCCAGTAGCCCCCCACAGGGGCAGACCGGGGAGCTGTTTTTT.